The 29 T cell receptor beta chains in this list originate from one sample, sequenced in a study of T cell repertoires in cytomegalovirus infection. In TCRdb, the reads were re-called with MiXCR into one record per CDR3 protein. The sample lists some 220,000 distinct CDR3 sequences, 12% occurring once. Source material: PBMCs. These receptors came from a human donor in good health (CMV status not recorded). Some clones in this sample may be carry-over from other donors' samples.

The chain employs TRBV30 and TRBJ1-1; no definite D call. The CDR3 is 13 residues long. The germline V and J ends were trimmed by 2 bases and 3 bases, with 10 bases remaining between them. CDR1 is GTSNPN, CDR2 SVGIG, per germline (reference sequence). The chain's CDR3 is CAWSHEDDTEAFF. CDR3 coding DNA: TGTGCCTGGAGTCATGAGGACGACACTGAAGCTTTCTTT.

The rearrangement uses TRBV24-1 and TRBJ2-2; tentatively, D is TRBD1 or TRBD2 (6 bases each). This CDR3 comprises 13 residues. V lost 7 bases, J lost 6 bases, and 11 bases lay in between. Germline V lookup: CDR1 KGHDR, CDR2 SFDVKD. The CDR3 DNA is TGTGCCACCAGGGCGGAGGGGGCCGGGGAGCTGTTTTTT. Translation: CATRAEGAGELFF.

This clonotype was found a few times. The V call is TRBV19, the J call TRBJ1-2; D is ambiguous. Looked up from germline, CDR1 is LNHDA and CDR2 is SQIVND (reference sequence). This CDR3 is built from 14 residues. Trimming took off 5 bases at V and 1 base at J, with 11 bases between the two ends. The CDR3 DNA follows: TGTGCCAGTAGTGATAGTGGGTTTAACTATGGCTACACCTTC. It yields the protein CASSDSGFNYGYTF.

The table lists this clonotype with a count of one. This could be a read error, since a much larger clone is one nucleotide away. V usage is TRBV12-3 or TRBV12-4 and J usage is TRBJ1-1; no clear D gene. CDR3 length: 13 residues. For the CDR3, the DNA is TGTGACAGCAGAAGGACGGCAGACACTGAAGCTTTCTTT. Amino acids: CDSRRTADTEAFF.

This clonotype was counted many times. The CDR3 nucleotides read TGTGCCAGTAGTCCGTCGGACTATTCTTACAATGAGCAGTTCTTC. It codes for CASSPSDYSYNEQFF. The V and J genes are TRBV19 and TRBJ2-1; D possibly corresponds to TRBD2 (6 bases). Per the germline V gene, CDR1 is LNHDA and CDR2 is SQIVND (reference sequence). Deletions cut 5 bases from V and 4 bases from J, with 15 bases between. The CDR3 is made up of 15 amino acids.

This clonotype turned up a few times. The gene calls are TRBV6-2 or TRBV6-3 and TRBJ2-2; 8 bases fit TRBD1. Germline V gives CDR1 MNHEY, CDR2 SVGEGT. V was pared by 5 bases and J by 4 bases, with 9 bases of the junction left unmatched. The CDR3 consists of 16 residues. CDR3 sequence: CASSKRTGISTGELFF. CDR3 DNA sequence: TGTGCCAGCAGTAAAAGGACAGGGATAAGCACCGGGGAGCTGTTTTTT.

This clonotype appeared many times. For the CDR3, the DNA is TGTGCCAGTACCAAGGGACTAACTAGCACAGATACGCAGTATTTT. As protein: CASTKGLTSTDTQYF. V is TRBV19 and J is TRBJ2-3; 7 nucleotides align to TRBD2. The CDR3 is 15 amino acids. Germline values: CDR1 LNHDA, CDR2 SQIVND (reference sequence). J was trimmed by 0 bases and V by 7 bases; bases with no gene match: 7.

This clonotype was seen repeatedly, ten times or more. This chain joins TRBV6-1 and TRBJ2-5; 7 nucleotides agree with TRBD2. CDR3 length equals 17 residues. The junction had 14 bases not matched to a gene; V was cut back by 5 bases and J by 2 bases. CDR1 is MNHNS and CDR2 is SASEGT in the germline V gene. As DNA, the CDR3 is TGTGCCAGCAGTTATAACCTTGGGCGGGGAGGGCAAGAGACCCAGTACTTC. It encodes CASSYNLGRGGQETQYF.

This clonotype was seen many times. The V gene is TRBV28, the J gene TRBJ2-5; D unresolved. This CDR3 has 16 amino acids. V was shortened by 6 bases and J by 5 bases, with 22 bases between the two germline ends. Germline lookup yields CDR1 MDHEN and CDR2 SYDVKM. The CDR3 loop reads CASSSRPPSASETQYF. The CDR3 DNA sequence: TGTGCCAGCAGCAGCCGGCCCCCCTCTGCCAGCGAGACCCAGTACTTC.

This clonotype appeared many times. The chain joins TRBV6-5 to TRBJ2-5, with TRBD1 as a possible D gene (5 bases). V was shortened by 6 bases and J by 5 bases, with 16 bases between the two germline ends. The CDR3 runs to 14 residues. CDR1 and CDR2 from the germline V gene are MNHEY and SVGAGI. The CDR3: CASRTDIWGETQYF. CDR3 DNA sequence: TGTGCCAGCAGGACAGATATTTGGGGTGAGACCCAGTACTTC.

The V and J genes are TRBV6-5 and TRBJ2-3, with D perhaps matching TRBD2 (5 bases). The germline V gene has CDR1 MNHEY and CDR2 SVGAGI. This CDR3 contains 14 residues. Trimming took off 6 bases at V and 4 bases at J, with 14 bases between the two ends. This chain's CDR3 is CASRILAFSDTQYF. The DNA of the CDR3 is TGTGCCAGCAGAATCCTAGCTTTCTCAGATACGCAGTATTTT.

This clonotype was counted only a few times. The chain couples TRBV5-5 to TRBJ2-7; the match to TRBD2 covers 9 bases. The V and J ends lost 0 bases and 3 bases, in that order; junction bases with no gene match: 4. Germline loops: CDR1 SGHKS, CDR2 YYEKEE (reference sequence). CDR3 length: 15 residues. This chain's CDR3 is CASSLASGVYYEQYF. As DNA, the CDR3 is TGTGCCAGCAGCTTGGCTAGCGGGGTTTACTACGAGCAGTACTTC.

This clonotype was seen ten or more times. This chain links TRBV27 with TRBJ1-1; no firm D call. CDR3 length equals 13 residues. Per germline, CDR1 MNHEY and CDR2 SMNVEV (reference sequence). V was pared by 2 bases and J by 0 bases, with 4 bases between. CDR3 loop: CASSLKVNTEAFF. The DNA for the CDR3 is TGTGCCAGCAGTTTAAAAGTGAACACTGAAGCTTTCTTT.

This clonotype occurred a few times. This chain uses TRBV6-1 with TRBJ1-1; unclear D gene. The length of the CDR3 is 11 residues. The V gene's germline CDR1 is MNHNS and CDR2 SASEGT. Deletions cut 8 bases from V and 6 bases from J, with 10 bases between. The CDR3 protein is CASAQWAEAFF. CDR3 DNA sequence: TGTGCCAGCGCCCAATGGGCTGAAGCTTTCTTT.

This clonotype occurred many times. The gene calls are TRBV7-2 and TRBJ2-2, with no clear D. The CDR3 is 11 amino acids. From germline, CDR1 is SGHTA and CDR2 FQGNSA. The V end lost 7 bases, the J end lost 6 bases, and 6 bases lay between the germline ends. The CDR3 is CASKEAGELFF. CDR3 nucleotides: TGTGCCAGCAAGGAAGCCGGGGAGCTGTTTTTT.

The chain employs TRBV20-1 and TRBJ2-7, with 16 bases that match TRBD2. Germline lookup yields CDR1 DFQATT and CDR2 SNEGSKA (reference sequence). J lost 3 bases, V lost 1 base, and 12 bases had no gene match. The CDR3 is 19 amino acids. The CDR3 protein is CSARATTGLAGGRGYEQYF. In nucleotides, the CDR3 is TGCAGTGCTAGAGCAACGACGGGACTAGCGGGAGGGCGGGGCTACGAGCAGTACTTC.

This clonotype showed up many times. This sequence joins TRBV6-5 and TRBJ1-1, with TRBD1 matching 10 bases. With V trimmed by 2 bases and J by 1 base, 4 bases remained unmatched. The germline CDR1 and CDR2 sequences are MNHEY and SVGAGI. The CDR3 runs 16 residues. The CDR3 bases are TGTGCCAGCAGTTACCGGGGGACAGGGGAGAACACTGAAGCTTTCTTT. Translation: CASSYRGTGENTEAFF.

This clonotype was counted at least ten times. The rearrangement joins TRBV7-9 to TRBJ1-5, with 7 bases fitting TRBD1. V lost 5 bases and J lost 4; bases outside the gene matches: 8. The CDR3 runs to 15 residues. CDR1 is SEHNR and CDR2 is FQNEAQ in the germline V gene (reference sequence). In DNA form, the CDR3 reads TGTGCCAGCAGCGATGGGACAGAACGGAATCAGCCCCAGCATTTT. Encoded protein: CASSDGTERNQPQHF.

This rearrangement joins TRBV20-1 to TRBJ2-3; possible D gene TRBD2, 6 bases. Looked up from germline, CDR1 is DFQATT and CDR2 is SNEGSKA (reference sequence). Trimming took 5 bases from V and 0 from J, leaving 15 bases between them. There are 15 residues in the CDR3. CDR3 residues: CSALGDSTSTDTQYF. The CDR3 region has the DNA TGCAGTGCTTTAGGGGACTCCACTAGCACAGATACGCAGTATTTT.

The rearrangement links TRBV30 to TRBJ2-3; 11 bases agree with TRBD2. Germline V gives CDR1 GTSNPN, CDR2 SVGIG (reference sequence). The CDR3 loop spans 15 amino acids. The trim removed 2 bases at V and 4 bases at J, leaving 5 bases unmatched. CDR3: CAWSPGLAEPDTQYF. The CDR3 region has the DNA TGTGCCTGGAGTCCGGGACTAGCGGAGCCAGATACGCAGTATTTT.

This clonotype showed up many times. The chain recombines TRBV7-2 with TRBJ2-2, with 7 nucleotides matching TRBD2. Germline loops: CDR1 SGHTA, CDR2 FQGNSA. The trim removed 5 bases at V and 6 bases at J, leaving 15 bases unmatched. The CDR3 is 17 residues long. DNA of the CDR3: TGTGCCAGCAGCCCCCTGTCGGTAGCGGGTTCCCCCGGGGAGCTGTTTTTT. Protein sequence: CASSPLSVAGSPGELFF.

This clonotype was recorded a few times. The chain combines TRBV6-5 with TRBJ2-2; D not certain. The CDR3 extends over 14 amino acids. Trimming cost V 4 bases and J 4 bases, with 10 bases left between them. From germline, CDR1 is MNHEY and CDR2 SVGAGI. The CDR3 reads CASSSPLGTGELFF. CDR3 bases: TGTGCCAGCAGTTCACCTCTGGGCACCGGGGAGCTGTTTTTT.

This clonotype was observed a few times. The chain combines TRBV14 with TRBJ1-1, with a possible D match to TRBD1 (5 bases). CDR1 SGHDN and CDR2 FVKESK come from the germline V gene. The length of the CDR3 is 17 residues. V was shortened by 4 bases and J by 0 bases, with 18 bases between the two germline ends. The CDR3 sequence is CASSPLGEGAMNTEAFF. Written as DNA, the CDR3 is TGTGCCAGCAGCCCGCTGGGGGAGGGCGCAATGAACACTGAAGCTTTCTTT.

This clonotype was seen repeatedly, ten times or more. The chain joins TRBV7-9 to TRBJ2-7, with no clear D. The CDR3 has 13 amino acids. The V end lost 3 bases, the J end lost 2 bases, and 8 bases lay between the germline ends. Germline lookup yields CDR1 SEHNR and CDR2 FQNEAQ (reference sequence). Written as DNA, the CDR3 is TGTGCCAGCAGCTTCGGCGTAACCTACGAGCAGTACTTC. Protein sequence: CASSFGVTYEQYF.

The sample holds many counts of this clonotype. The chain joins TRBV28 to TRBJ2-2; D gene ambiguous. The germline V gene has CDR1 MDHEN and CDR2 SYDVKM. CDR3 length: 13 amino acids. V dropped 6 bases and J dropped 6 bases, with 11 bases sitting between them. The CDR3 here is CASRPGQAGELFF. In nucleotides, the CDR3 is TGTGCCAGCAGACCCGGGCAGGCCGGGGAGCTGTTTTTT.

CDR3 nucleotide sequence: TGTGCCAGCAGTGCGAGACTAGCGGGAGGTGGGGAGTCCTACGAGCAGTACTTC. Protein sequence: CASSARLAGGGESYEQYF. This chain joins TRBV2 and TRBJ2-7, with 13 bases fitting TRBD2. Per the germline V gene, CDR1 is SNHLY and CDR2 is FYNNEI. This CDR3 has 18 residues. The V gene end was trimmed by 4 bases and the J gene end by 1 base; junction bases not matched to a gene: 10.

The chain carries TRBV20-1 and TRBJ1-5, with TRBD1 as a possible D gene (5 bases). Germline loops: CDR1 DFQATT, CDR2 SNEGSKA (reference sequence). The V and J ends lost 0 bases and 5 bases respectively, with 8 bases between them. The CDR3 runs 13 residues. CDR3 sequence: CSARDPRDQPQHF. In DNA, the CDR3 is TGCAGTGCTAGAGATCCCAGGGATCAGCCCCAGCATTTT.

This clonotype was counted between two and nine times. The chain uses TRBV18 and TRBJ1-1; a possible D gene is TRBD1 (5 bases). The germline CDR1 and CDR2 sequences are KGHSH and LQKENI. The CDR3 covers 15 residues. With 3 bases removed from V and 0 bases from J, the gap between germline ends came to 11 bases. CDR3 coding DNA: TGTGCCAGCTCACCCGCCACAGGCTTGAACACTGAAGCTTTCTTT. Residues: CASSPATGLNTEAFF.

This clonotype was seen many times. The V and J genes are TRBV29-1 and TRBJ1-3; unclear D gene. The CDR3 is made up of 15 amino acids. Trimming stripped 4 bases from V and 0 bases from J, with 13 bases between. The germline gives CDR1 SQVTM, CDR2 ANQGSEA. The CDR3 nucleotides are TGCAGCGTTGCTTTAACGTGGAGCTCTGGAAACACCATATATTTT. Protein product: CSVALTWSSGNTIYF.